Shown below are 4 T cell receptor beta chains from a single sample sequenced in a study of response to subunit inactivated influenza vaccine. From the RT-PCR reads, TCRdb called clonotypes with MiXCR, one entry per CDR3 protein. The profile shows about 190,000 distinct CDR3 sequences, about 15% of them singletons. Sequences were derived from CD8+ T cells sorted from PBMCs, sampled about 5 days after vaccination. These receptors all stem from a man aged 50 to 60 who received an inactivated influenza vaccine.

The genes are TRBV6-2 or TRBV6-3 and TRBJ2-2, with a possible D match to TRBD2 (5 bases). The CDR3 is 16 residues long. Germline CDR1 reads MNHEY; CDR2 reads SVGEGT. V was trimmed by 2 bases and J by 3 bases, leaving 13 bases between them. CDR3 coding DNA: TGTGCCAGCAGTTACCGACCCGGCGGGTACACCGGGGAGCTGTTTTTT. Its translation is CASSYRPGGYTGELFF.

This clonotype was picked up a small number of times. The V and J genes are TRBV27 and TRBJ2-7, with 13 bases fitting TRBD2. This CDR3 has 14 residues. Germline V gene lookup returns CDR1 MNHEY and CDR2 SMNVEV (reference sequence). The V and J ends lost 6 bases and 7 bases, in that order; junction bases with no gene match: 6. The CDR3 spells CASRLLAGGGEQYF. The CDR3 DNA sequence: TGTGCCAGCAGGCTACTAGCGGGAGGGGGAGAGCAGTACTTC.

Here the CDR3 reads CASSLEGHLNYGYTF. CDR3 sequence (DNA): TGTGCCAGCAGCTTAGAGGGACACCTTAACTATGGCTACACCTTC. The gene calls are TRBV7-9 and TRBJ1-2; perhaps TRBD1 as D (6 bases). V was clipped by 1 base and J by 1 base, with 10 bases between them. There are 15 residues in the CDR3. CDR1 and CDR2 from the germline V gene are SEHNR and FQNEAQ (reference sequence).

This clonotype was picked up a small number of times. The CDR3 protein is CASSIAGGSNEQFF. CDR3 sequence (DNA): TGTGCCAGCAGTATAGCGGGAGGCTCGAATGAGCAGTTCTTC. J is TRBJ2-1 and V is TRBV27; 10 bases align to TRBD2. After removal of 5 bases from V and 7 bases from J, the junction contained 5 bases not matched to a gene. The germline V gene encodes CDR1 MNHEY and CDR2 SMNVEV (reference sequence). The CDR3 is 14 residues long.